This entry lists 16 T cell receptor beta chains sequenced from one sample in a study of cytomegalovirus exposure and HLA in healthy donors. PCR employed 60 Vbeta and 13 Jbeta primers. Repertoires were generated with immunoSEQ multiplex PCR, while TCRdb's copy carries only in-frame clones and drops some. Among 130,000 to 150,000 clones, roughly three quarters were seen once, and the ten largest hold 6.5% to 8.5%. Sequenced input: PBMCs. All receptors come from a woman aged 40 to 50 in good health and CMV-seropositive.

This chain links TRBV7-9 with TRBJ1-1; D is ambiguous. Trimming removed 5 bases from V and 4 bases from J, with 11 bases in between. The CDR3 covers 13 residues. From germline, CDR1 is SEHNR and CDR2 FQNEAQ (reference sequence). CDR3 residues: CASSPEGFTEAFF. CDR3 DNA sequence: TGTGCCAGCAGCCCCGAGGGATTCACTGAAGCTTTCTTT.

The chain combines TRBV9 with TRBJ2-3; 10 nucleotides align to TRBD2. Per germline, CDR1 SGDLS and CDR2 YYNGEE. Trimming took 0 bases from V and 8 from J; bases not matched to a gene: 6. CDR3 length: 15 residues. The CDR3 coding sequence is TGTGCCAGCAGCGTAGACGGTCTAGCGGGGGCTACGCAGTATTTT. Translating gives CASSVDGLAGATQYF.

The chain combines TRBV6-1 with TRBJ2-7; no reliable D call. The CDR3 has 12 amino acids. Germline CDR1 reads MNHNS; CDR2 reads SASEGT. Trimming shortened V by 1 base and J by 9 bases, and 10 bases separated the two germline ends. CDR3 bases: TGTGCCAGCAGTGAAGGATATACGAGGCAGTACTTC. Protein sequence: CASSEGYTRQYF.

The CDR3 is CASSLGQSYTF. The CDR3 region has the DNA TGTGCCAGCAGCCTAGGACAGTCCTACACCTTC. The rearrangement links TRBV6-5 to TRBJ1-2, with D perhaps TRBD1 (6 bases). Trimming pared 6 bases from V and 10 bases from J, leaving 12 bases between. Germline V gene data show CDR1 as MNHEY and CDR2 as SVGAGI. CDR3 length: 11 amino acids.

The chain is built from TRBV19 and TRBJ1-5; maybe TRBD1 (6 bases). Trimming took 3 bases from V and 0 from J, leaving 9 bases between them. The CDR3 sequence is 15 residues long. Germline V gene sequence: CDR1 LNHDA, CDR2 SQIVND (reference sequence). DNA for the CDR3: TGTGCCAGTAGTATTGACAGGTATAGCAATCAGCCCCAGCATTTT. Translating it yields CASSIDRYSNQPQHF.

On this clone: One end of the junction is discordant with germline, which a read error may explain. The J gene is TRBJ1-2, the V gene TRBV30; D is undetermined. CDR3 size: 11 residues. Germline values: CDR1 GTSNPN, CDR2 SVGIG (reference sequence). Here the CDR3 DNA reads TGCGGGGTTACCCAAGGCTATGGCTACACCTTC. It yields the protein CGVTQGYGYTF.

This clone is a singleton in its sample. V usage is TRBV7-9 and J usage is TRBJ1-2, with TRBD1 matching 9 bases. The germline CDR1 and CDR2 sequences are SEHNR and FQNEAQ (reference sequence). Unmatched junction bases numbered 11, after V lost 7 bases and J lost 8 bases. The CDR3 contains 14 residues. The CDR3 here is CASTLGQGGGGYTF. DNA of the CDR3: TGTGCCAGCACCTTGGGACAGGGTGGAGGAGGCTACACCTTC.

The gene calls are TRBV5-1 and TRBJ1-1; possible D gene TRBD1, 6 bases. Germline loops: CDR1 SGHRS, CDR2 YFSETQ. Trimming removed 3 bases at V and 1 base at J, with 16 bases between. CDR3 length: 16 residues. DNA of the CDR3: TGCGCCAGCAGCTACTCCCCAGGACAGCAGAACACTGAAGCTTTCTTT. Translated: CASSYSPGQQNTEAFF. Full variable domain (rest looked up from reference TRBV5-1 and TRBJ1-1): KAGVTQTPRYLIKTRGQQVTLSCSPISGHRSVSWYQQTPGQGLQFLFEYFSETQRNKGNFPGRFSGRQFSNSRSEMNVSTLELGDSALYLCASSYSPGQQNTEAFFGQGTRLTVV.

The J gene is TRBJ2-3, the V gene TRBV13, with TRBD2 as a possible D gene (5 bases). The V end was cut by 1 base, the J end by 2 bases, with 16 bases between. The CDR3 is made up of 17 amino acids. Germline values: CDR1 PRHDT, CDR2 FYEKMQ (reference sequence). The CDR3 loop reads CASSLEAVGSSTDTQYF. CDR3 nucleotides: TGTGCCAGCAGCTTAGAAGCGGTGGGATCCTCCACAGATACGCAGTATTTT.

As DNA, the CDR3 is TGTGCCAGCAGCGTTTCTTCGGGGAATGGAGCAGATACGCAGTATTTT. Residues: CASSVSSGNGADTQYF. V usage is TRBV9 and J usage is TRBJ2-3, with D perhaps matching TRBD2 (5 bases). This CDR3 contains 16 residues. Germline V gives CDR1 SGDLS, CDR2 YYNGEE. V was shortened by 2 bases and J by 4 bases, with 17 bases between the two germline ends.

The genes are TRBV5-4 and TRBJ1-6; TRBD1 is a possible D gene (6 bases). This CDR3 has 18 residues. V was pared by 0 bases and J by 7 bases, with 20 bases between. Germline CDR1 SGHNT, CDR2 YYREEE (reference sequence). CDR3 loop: CASSLVGAVTAQNSPLHF. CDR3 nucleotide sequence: TGTGCCAGCAGCTTGGTGGGGGCAGTGACGGCTCAGAATTCACCCCTCCACTTT.

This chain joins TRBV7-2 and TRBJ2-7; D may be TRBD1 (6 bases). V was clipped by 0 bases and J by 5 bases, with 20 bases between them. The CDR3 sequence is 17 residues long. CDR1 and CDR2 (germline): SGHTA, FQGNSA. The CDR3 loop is CASSLARVAQGRDEQYF. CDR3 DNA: TGTGCCAGCAGCTTAGCTCGGGTCGCACAGGGCCGCGACGAGCAGTACTTC.

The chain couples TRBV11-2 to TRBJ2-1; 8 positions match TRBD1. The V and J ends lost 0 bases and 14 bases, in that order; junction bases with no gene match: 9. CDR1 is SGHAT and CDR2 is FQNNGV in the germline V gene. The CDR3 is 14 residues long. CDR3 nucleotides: TGTGCCAGCAGCTTAGATAGGAGGACAGGGCGCAAGTTCTTC. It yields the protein CASSLDRRTGRKFF.

CDR3 coding DNA: TGTGCCACCAGCAGCGAGCGGGGGGCCAAGGCAGATACGCAGTATTTT. It specifies CATSSERGAKADTQYF. The chain uses TRBV15 and TRBJ2-3; 9 nucleotides agree with TRBD2. CDR1 and CDR2 from the germline V gene are LNHNV and YYDKDF (reference sequence). With V trimmed by 3 bases and J by 4 bases, 8 bases remained unmatched. This CDR3 contains 16 residues. The full variable domain, its missing parts supplied by reference TRBV15 and TRBJ2-3, is DAMVIQNPRYQVTQFGKPVTLSCSQTLNHNVMYWYQQKSSQAPKLLFHYYDKDFNNEADTPDNFQSRRPNTSFCFLDIRSPGLGDTAMYLCATSSERGAKADTQYFGPGTRLTVL.

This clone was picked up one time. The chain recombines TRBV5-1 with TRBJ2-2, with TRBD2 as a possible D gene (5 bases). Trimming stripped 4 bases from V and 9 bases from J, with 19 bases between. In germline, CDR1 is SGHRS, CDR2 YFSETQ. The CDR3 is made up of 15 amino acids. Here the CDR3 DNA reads TGCGCCAGCAGCAGCACTAGTTTTGAGTGGCGGGAGCTGTTTTTT. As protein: CASSSTSFEWRELFF.

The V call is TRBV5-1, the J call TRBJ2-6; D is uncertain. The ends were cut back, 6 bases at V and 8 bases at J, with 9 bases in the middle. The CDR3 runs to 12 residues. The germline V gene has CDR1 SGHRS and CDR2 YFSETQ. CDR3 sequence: CASTTESNVLTF. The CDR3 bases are TGCGCCAGCACCACGGAGTCCAACGTCCTGACTTTC.